In this sample, the clone carrying this TCR beta chain turned up many times. Its antigen is currently unknown. The TCR beta CDR3 regions underwent amplification from RNA transcripts. RT-PCR was first run with HTBI primers, then multiplex PCR in a second round. TCRdb recomputed calls from the multiplex PCR reads with MiXCR, one row per CDR3 protein. Of hundreds of thousands of distinct CDR3 sequences detected, about a fifth appear once; the ten largest clones hold more than 5.5%. The data derive from a study of Graves' ophthalmopathy and Graves' hyperthyroidism. Findings of the study overall: Ophthalmopathy was separated from stable hyperthyroidism by a 13-signature model with approximately 91% sensitivity and 81.08% specificity. Ophthalmopathy progression predictions by the model showed 72.22% specificity and 60% to 71% sensitivity.

The CDR3 has 12 residues. Germline V gene lookup returns CDR1 SGHDT and CDR2 YYEEEE. With 2 bases removed from V and 3 bases from J, the gap between germline ends came to 5 bases. This chain connects TRBV5-6 to TRBJ2-5, with D hard to call. Sample: peripheral blood. This sequence was found in a woman younger than 30 with stable Graves' hyperthyroidism. Some clones in this sample may be carry-over from other donors' samples. The CDR3 protein is CASSFTEETQYF. The CDR3, as DNA: TGTGCCAGCAGCTTTACTGAAGAGACCCAGTACTTC.